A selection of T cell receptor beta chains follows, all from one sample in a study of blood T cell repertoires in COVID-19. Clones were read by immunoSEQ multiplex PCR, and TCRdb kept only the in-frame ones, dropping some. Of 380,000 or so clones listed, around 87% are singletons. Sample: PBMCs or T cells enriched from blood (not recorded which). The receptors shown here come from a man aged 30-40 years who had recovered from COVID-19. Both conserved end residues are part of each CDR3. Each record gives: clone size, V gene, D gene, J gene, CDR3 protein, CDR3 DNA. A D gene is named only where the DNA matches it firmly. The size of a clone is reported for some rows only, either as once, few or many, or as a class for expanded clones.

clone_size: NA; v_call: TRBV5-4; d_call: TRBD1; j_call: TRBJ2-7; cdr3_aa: CASSLPGTGAAYEQYF; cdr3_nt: TGTGCCAGCAGCTTACCCGGGACAGGGGCGGCCTACGAGCAGTACTTC
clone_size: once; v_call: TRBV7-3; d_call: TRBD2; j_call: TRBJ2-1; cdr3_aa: CASSSPGGEQFF; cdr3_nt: TGTGCCAGCAGCTCCCCCGGGGGGGAGCAGTTCTTC
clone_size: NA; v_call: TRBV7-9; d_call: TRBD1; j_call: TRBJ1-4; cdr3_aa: CASSTAGGAANEKLFF; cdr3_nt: TGTGCCAGCAGCACAGCAGGGGGTGCGGCTAATGAAAAACTGTTTTTT
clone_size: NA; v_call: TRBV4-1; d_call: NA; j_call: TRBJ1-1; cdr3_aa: CASSQEWLRGAFF; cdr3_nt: TGCGCCAGCAGCCAAGAGTGGTTACGGGGGGCTTTCTTT
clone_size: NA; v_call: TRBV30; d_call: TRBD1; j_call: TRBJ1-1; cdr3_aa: CAWRPTGIQTEAFF; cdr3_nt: TGTGCCTGGAGGCCGACAGGGATCCAAACTGAAGCTTTCTTT
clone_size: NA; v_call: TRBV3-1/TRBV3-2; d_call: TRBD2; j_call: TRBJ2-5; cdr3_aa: CASSLPGLAVETQYF; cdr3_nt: TGTGCCAGCAGCCTCCCGGGACTAGCGGTGGAGACCCAGTACTTC
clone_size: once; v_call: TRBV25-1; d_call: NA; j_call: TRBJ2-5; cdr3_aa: CASSDLTALQETQYF; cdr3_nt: TGTGCCAGCAGTGATTTGACAGCGCTCCAAGAGACCCAGTACTTC
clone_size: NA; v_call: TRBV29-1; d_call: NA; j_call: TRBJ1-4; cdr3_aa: CSAQNEKLFF; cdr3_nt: TGCAGCGCCCAAAATGAAAAACTGTTTTTT
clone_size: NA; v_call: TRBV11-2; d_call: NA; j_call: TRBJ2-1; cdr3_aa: CASSLNTGIQGQFF; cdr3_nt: TGTGCCAGCAGCTTAAACACCGGGATACAGGGGCAGTTCTTC
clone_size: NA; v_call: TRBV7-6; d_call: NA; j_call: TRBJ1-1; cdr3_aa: CASSLNGGTEAFF; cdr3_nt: TGTGCCAGCAGCTTAAATGGAGGCACTGAAGCTTTCTTT
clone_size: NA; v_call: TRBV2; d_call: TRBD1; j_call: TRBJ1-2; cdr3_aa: CASSEWDRLPYGGYTF; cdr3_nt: TGTGCCAGCAGTGAATGGGACAGACTCCCCTATGGTGGCTACACCTTC
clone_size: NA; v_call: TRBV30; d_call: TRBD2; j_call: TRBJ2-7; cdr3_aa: CAWSGSGGAEQYF; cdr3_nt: TGTGCCTGGAGTGGTTCGGGGGGGGCCGAGCAGTACTTC
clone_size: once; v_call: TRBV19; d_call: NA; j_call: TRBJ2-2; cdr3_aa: CASSPGIDTGELFF; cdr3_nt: TGTGCCAGTAGTCCAGGAATAGACACCGGGGAGCTGTTTTTT
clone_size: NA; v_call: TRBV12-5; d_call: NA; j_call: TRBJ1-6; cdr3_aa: CASSIGSSNSPLHF; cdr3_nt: TGTGCTAGTTCGATTGGGAGCTCTAATTCACCCCTCCACTTT
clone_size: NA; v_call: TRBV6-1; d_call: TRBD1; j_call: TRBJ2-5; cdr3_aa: CASSADRTGRGETQYF; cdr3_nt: TGTGCCAGCAGTGCGGACCGGACAGGTCGAGGAGAGACCCAGTACTTC
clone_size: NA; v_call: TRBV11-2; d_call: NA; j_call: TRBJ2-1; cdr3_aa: CASSLSPVSYSSYNEQFF; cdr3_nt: TGTGCCAGCAGCTTATCCCCCGTCTCCTACAGCTCCTACAATGAGCAGTTCTTC
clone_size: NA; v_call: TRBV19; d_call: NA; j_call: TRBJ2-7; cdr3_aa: CASSRGESSYEQYF; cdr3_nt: TGTGCCAGTAGTAGGGGGGAGAGCTCCTACGAGCAGTACTTC
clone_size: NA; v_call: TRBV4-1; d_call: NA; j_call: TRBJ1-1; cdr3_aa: CASSQGLSEAFF; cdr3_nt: TGCGCCAGCAGCCAAGGGCTGTCTGAAGCTTTCTTT
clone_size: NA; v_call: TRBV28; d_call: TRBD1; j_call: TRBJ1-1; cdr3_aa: CASSFGTENTEAFF; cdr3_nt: TGTGCCAGCAGTTTCGGGACAGAGAACACTGAAGCTTTCTTT
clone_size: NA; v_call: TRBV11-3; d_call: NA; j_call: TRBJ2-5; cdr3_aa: CASSLGGGTQYF; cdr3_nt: TGTGCCAGCAGCTTAGGAGGGGGGACCCAGTACTTC
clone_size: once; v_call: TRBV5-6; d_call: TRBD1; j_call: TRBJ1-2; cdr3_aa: CASSFRQGFYGYTF; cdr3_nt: TGTGCCAGCAGCTTCAGACAGGGTTTCTATGGCTACACCTTC
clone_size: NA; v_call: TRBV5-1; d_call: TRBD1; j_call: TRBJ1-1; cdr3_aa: CASSLFRFSGGRNTEAFF; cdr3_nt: TGCGCCAGCAGCTTATTCCGATTCTCAGGGGGGAGGAACACTGAAGCTTTCTTT
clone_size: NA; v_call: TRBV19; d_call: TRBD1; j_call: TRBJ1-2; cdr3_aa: CASSVTGGSLSYGYTF; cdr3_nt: TGTGCCAGTAGTGTCACAGGGGGGTCTCTAAGCTATGGCTACACCTTC
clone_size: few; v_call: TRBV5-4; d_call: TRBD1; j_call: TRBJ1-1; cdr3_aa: CASSLMTLSDRGSEAFF; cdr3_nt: TGTGCCAGCAGCTTGATGACCCTCTCGGACAGGGGCTCTGAAGCTTTCTTT
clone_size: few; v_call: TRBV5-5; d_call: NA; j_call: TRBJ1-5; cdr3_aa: CASSFESQGPQHF; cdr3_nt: TGTGCCAGCAGCTTTGAATCCCAGGGGCCCCAGCATTTT
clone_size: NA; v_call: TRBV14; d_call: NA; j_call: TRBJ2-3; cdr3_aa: CASSPGTLTLYDTQYF; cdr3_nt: TGTGCCAGCAGCCCAGGGACTCTCACTTTATACGATACGCAGTATTTT
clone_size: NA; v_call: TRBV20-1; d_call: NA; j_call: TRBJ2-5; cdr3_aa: CSASFRDGETQYF; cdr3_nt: TGCAGTGCTAGTTTCAGGGATGGAGAGACCCAGTACTTC
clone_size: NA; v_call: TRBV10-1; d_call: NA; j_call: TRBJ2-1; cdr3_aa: CASSESRAWLAEQFF; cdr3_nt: TGCGCCAGCAGTGAGTCGAGGGCCTGGCTTGCTGAGCAGTTCTTC
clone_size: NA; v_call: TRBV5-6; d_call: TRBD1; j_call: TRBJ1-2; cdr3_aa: CASSSGGWGYTF; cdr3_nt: TGTGCCAGCAGCTCAGGGGGTTGGGGCTACACCTTC
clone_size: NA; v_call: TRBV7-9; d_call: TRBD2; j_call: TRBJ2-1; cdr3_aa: CASSSRTSGGLNEQFF; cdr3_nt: TGTGCCAGCAGTTCTAGGACTAGCGGGGGCCTCAATGAGCAGTTCTTC
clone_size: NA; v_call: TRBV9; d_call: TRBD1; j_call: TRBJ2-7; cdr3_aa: CASSPRLGTGEGEQYF; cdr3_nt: TGTGCCAGCAGCCCTCGATTAGGGACAGGGGAGGGCGAGCAGTACTTC
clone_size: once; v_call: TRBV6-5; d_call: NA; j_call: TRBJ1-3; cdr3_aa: CASSYGRGRSGNTIYF; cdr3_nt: TGTGCCAGCAGTTATGGCAGGGGACGTAGTGGAAACACCATATATTTT
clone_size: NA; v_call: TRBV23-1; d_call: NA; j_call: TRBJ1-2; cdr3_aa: CASSQSLGLVNYGYTF; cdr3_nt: TGCGCCAGCAGTCAATCCCTTGGGCTGGTTAACTATGGCTACACCTTC
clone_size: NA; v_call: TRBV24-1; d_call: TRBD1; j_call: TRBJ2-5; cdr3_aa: CATSDGGTGDETQYF; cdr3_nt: TGTGCCACCAGTGATGGCGGGACAGGGGACGAGACCCAGTACTTC
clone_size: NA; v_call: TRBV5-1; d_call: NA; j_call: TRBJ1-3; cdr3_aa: CASSPRSGNTIYF; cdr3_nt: TGCGCCAGCAGCCCGAGAAGTGGAAACACCATATATTTT
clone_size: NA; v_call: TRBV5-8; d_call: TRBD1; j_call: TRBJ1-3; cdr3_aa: CASSLGDRSSGNTIYF; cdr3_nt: TGTGCCAGCAGCTTGGGGGACAGAAGCTCTGGAAACACCATATATTTT
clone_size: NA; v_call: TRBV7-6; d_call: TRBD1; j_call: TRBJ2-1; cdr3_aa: CASTPAAGGFGEQFF; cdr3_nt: TGTGCCAGCACCCCCGCGGCAGGGGGCTTCGGTGAGCAGTTCTTC
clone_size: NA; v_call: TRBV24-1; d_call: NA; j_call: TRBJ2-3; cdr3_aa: CATSDLFAVIKYF; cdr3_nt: TGTGCCACCAGTGATTTGTTCGCGGTGATCAAGTATTTT
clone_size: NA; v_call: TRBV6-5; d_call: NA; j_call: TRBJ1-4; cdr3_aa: CASSQGPTNEKLFF; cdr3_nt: TGTGCCAGCAGTCAGGGGCCCACTAATGAAAAACTGTTTTTT
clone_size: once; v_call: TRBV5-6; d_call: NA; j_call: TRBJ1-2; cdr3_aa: CASSLGTVANYGYTF; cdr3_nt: TGTGCCAGCAGCTTGGGGACAGTAGCTAACTATGGCTACACCTTC
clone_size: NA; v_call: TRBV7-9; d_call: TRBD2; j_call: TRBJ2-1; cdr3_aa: CASTVGRGGAYNEQFF; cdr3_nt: TGTGCCAGCACCGTGGGGCGGGGGGGCGCCTACAATGAGCAGTTCTTC
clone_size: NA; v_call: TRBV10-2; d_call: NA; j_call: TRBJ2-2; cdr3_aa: CASGRGRVFDTGELFF; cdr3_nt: TGCGCCAGCGGTAGGGGCAGGGTCTTCGACACCGGGGAGCTGTTTTTT
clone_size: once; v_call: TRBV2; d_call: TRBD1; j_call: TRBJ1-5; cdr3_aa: CASRATGVSNQPQHF; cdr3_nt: TGTGCCAGCAGGGCGACAGGGGTGAGCAATCAGCCCCAGCATTTT
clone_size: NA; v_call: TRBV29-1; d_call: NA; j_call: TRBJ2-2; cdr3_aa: CSVGVMNTGELFF; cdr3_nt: TGCAGCGTTGGTGTAATGAACACCGGGGAGCTGTTTTTT
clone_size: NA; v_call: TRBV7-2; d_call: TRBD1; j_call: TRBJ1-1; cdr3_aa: CASSLVSGTGGEAFF; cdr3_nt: TGTGCCAGCAGCTTAGTATCCGGGACAGGGGGAGAAGCTTTCTTT